This record covers a single TCR beta chain. Its antigen is unknown. PCR used 60 Vbeta primers and 13 Jbeta primers. Sequenced by immunoSEQ multiplex PCR; TCRdb stores in-frame clones only, minus some. The table records 150,000 or so clones, roughly 71% of them present only once. This CDR3 comprises 16 residues. The germline CDR1 and CDR2 sequences are SGHRS and YFSETQ. J lost 5 bases, V lost 0 bases, and 5 bases had no gene match. The data originate from a study of cytomegalovirus exposure and HLA in healthy donors. Study results and caveats: Accurate prediction of most subjects' HLA-A and HLA-B alleles from TCR beta sequences was reported. The authors later linked a missense DCLRE1C variant to TCR beta V- and J-gene trimming. An analysis that came later showed most CMV-associated TCR beta chains appearing HLA-restricted.

The V gene is TRBV5-1, the J gene TRBJ1-6; 7 bases match TRBD1. The sequenced sample consisted of PBMCs. This TCR came from a girl aged 5-17 years in good health and CMV-seronegative. CDR3 sequence: CASSLAGQSNNSPLHF. The CDR3, as DNA: TGCGCCAGCAGCTTGGCGGGACAGAGTAATAATTCACCCCTCCACTTT.